Here is one T cell receptor beta chain with its context. The antigen it binds to is not known. Base quality data are lacking; no much larger clone is found one base away. Per the germline V gene, MNHEY is the CDR1 and SVGEGT is the CDR2. V ends up 2 bases short and J 3 bases short, with an unmatched junction base count of 0. The CDR3 measures 14 amino acids from cysteine to phenylalanine. The read is trimmed to its CDR3 DNA, 42 bases read in frame from base 1. This entry comes from a study of blood T cell repertoires in COVID-19 (TCRdb year 2020). Context from the whole study: Samples from collaborators originated in the United States, Italy and Spain and spanned both the acute and convalescent phases of COVID-19. HLA class I and class II types, where available, came from metadata supplied by the sample provider rather than from assay-based typing. The repertoires were released in a freely available public database meant as a resource for research on the immune response to SARS-CoV-2. A de-identified subject ID, COVID-19 status, age in years and sex were almost always included in the sample metadata. Subjects who had been exposed to COVID-19, were actively infected with it, or had recovered from it provided the deeply sampled blood TCRbeta repertoires that made up the dataset. The prospective study material was composed of cDNA or gDNA derived from T cells, B-cell-depleted T cells, or PBMCs. The samples were drawn from the first 160 participants of the ongoing ImmuneRACE study and from some 1,300 subjects provided by 6 global collaborators. Study-level results and caveats: The quantity of clinical and demographic metadata differed by source and by participant and was supplied without curation.

TCRbeta CDR3 regions were amplified from genomic DNA using the immunoSEQ Assay, a bias-controlled multiplex PCR. The study's processing was this. The number of nucleated cells in each sample was estimated by amplification of reference gene primers within the assay. Sequence reads were collapsed and filtered to measure the absolute abundance of every unique TCRbeta CDR3 rearrangement. For each sample, productive Simpson clonality was calculated as the square root of Simpson's diversity index across productive rearrangements. TCRdb took over this immuneACCESS table, retaining in-frame rearrangements with V and J assigned. Such tables are incomplete; in checked studies, under half of the missing clones stem from an unresolved V gene, and the remainder is unexplained. The V and J calls and clone size come from that table; D and trimming were worked out from the DNA. The table for this sample lists 35,000 to 55,000 clones; 88% of them were counted only once. The ten largest clones capture over 3.5% of the sample.

Each collaborating institution followed its own protocols to collect whole blood in K2EDTA tubes. Collaborator samples were shipped for TCRbeta analysis as frozen whole blood, isolated PBMCs, or DNA extracted from either sample type. Here the chain combines TRBV6-2 or TRBV6-3 and TRBJ2-2; 7 of the junction bases match TRBD2. The TCR comes from a human donor in a cohort sampled during active COVID-19. Sequencing was carried out using peripheral blood. The CDR3 region: CASSYGLDTGELFF. The sequence in DNA is TGTGCCAGCAGTTACGGACTAGACACCGGGGAGCTGTTTTTT.